A selection of T cell receptor beta chains follows, all from one sample in a study of T cell changes during pregnancy in multiple sclerosis. Generated by immunoSEQ multiplex PCR, the TCRdb table keeps only in-frame clones and is missing some. Among 90,000 to 95,000 clones, around 92% were seen once, and the ten largest hold roughly 2.2%. The input for sequencing was peripheral blood, taken in the third trimester of pregnancy. The receptors were gathered from a female donor with multiple sclerosis, enrolled in a pregnancy study. The CDR3 runs from the conserved cysteine through the conserved F or W. The D gene is left open where the match is weak. Expanded clones get a size class; other rows say once, few or many, or leave the size out.

j_gene: TRBJ1-5; d_gene: -; len: 11; abundance: once; v_gene: TRBV6-1; CDR3aa: CASGGGQPQHF; CDR3nt: TGTGCCAGCGGGGGGGGTCAGCCCCAGCATTTT
j_gene: TRBJ2-1; d_gene: TRBD2; len: 15; abundance: -; v_gene: TRBV5-4; CDR3aa: CASSSWTSDLDEQFF; CDR3nt: TGTGCCAGCAGCTCATGGACTAGCGATTTGGATGAGCAGTTCTTC
j_gene: TRBJ2-1; d_gene: -; len: 15; abundance: once; v_gene: TRBV5-4; CDR3aa: CASSLGSSSYNEQFF; CDR3nt: TGTGCCAGCAGCTTGGGTAGCAGCTCCTACAATGAGCAGTTCTTC
j_gene: TRBJ2-7; d_gene: -; len: 13; abundance: -; v_gene: TRBV29-1; CDR3aa: CSVREYRDNEQYF; CDR3nt: TGCAGCGTGAGAGAATACAGGGACAACGAGCAGTACTTC
j_gene: TRBJ1-4; d_gene: -; len: 15; abundance: -; v_gene: TRBV6-5; CDR3aa: CASSYSWATNEKLFF; CDR3nt: TGTGCCAGCAGTTACTCTTGGGCGACTAATGAAAAACTGTTTTTT
j_gene: TRBJ1-5; d_gene: -; len: 15; abundance: -; v_gene: TRBV11-2; CDR3aa: CASSSDGTPDQPQHF; CDR3nt: TGTGCCAGCAGTTCAGACGGGACACCGGATCAGCCCCAGCATTTT
j_gene: TRBJ2-3; d_gene: TRBD2; len: 15; abundance: -; v_gene: TRBV18; CDR3aa: CASSPPGGSTDTQYF; CDR3nt: TGTGCCAGCTCACCCCCCGGGGGGAGCACAGATACGCAGTATTTT
j_gene: TRBJ2-7; d_gene: TRBD1; len: 16; abundance: -; v_gene: TRBV28; CDR3aa: CASSSIFRDRGNEQYF; CDR3nt: TGTGCCAGCAGTTCAATCTTCCGGGACAGGGGGAACGAGCAGTACTTC
j_gene: TRBJ2-7; d_gene: -; len: 14; abundance: -; v_gene: TRBV7-9; CDR3aa: CASSKDGGAYEQYF; CDR3nt: TGTGCCAGCAGCAAGGACGGGGGAGCCTACGAGCAGTACTTC
j_gene: TRBJ1-5; d_gene: -; len: 17; abundance: -; v_gene: TRBV15; CDR3aa: CATSRISGVMGNQPQHF; CDR3nt: TGTGCCACCAGCAGAATATCAGGGGTTATGGGGAATCAGCCCCAGCATTTT
j_gene: TRBJ2-2; d_gene: -; len: 16; abundance: -; v_gene: TRBV7-2; CDR3aa: CASSSPRLANTGELFF; CDR3nt: TGTGCCAGCAGCTCACCCCGGCTAGCAAACACCGGGGAGCTGTTTTTT
j_gene: TRBJ2-1; d_gene: -; len: 15; abundance: -; v_gene: TRBV15; CDR3aa: CATSRDRGNYNEQFF; CDR3nt: TGTGCCACCAGCAGAGACAGGGGAAACTACAATGAGCAGTTCTTC
j_gene: TRBJ2-1; d_gene: -; len: 16; abundance: -; v_gene: TRBV7-2; CDR3aa: CASSSSDRAWGNEQFF; CDR3nt: TGTGCCAGCAGCTCTAGCGACAGGGCTTGGGGGAATGAGCAGTTCTTC
j_gene: TRBJ1-2; d_gene: -; len: 13; abundance: -; v_gene: TRBV2; CDR3aa: CASMREEVYGYTF; CDR3nt: TGTGCCAGCATGAGGGAGGAAGTCTATGGCTACACCTTC
j_gene: TRBJ2-7; d_gene: -; len: 13; abundance: -; v_gene: TRBV7-9; CDR3aa: CASSSGTGSEQYF; CDR3nt: TGTGCCAGCAGCAGCGGGACAGGAAGCGAACAGTACTTC
j_gene: TRBJ1-1; d_gene: -; len: 15; abundance: -; v_gene: TRBV30; CDR3aa: CAWSGVRGFGAEAFF; CDR3nt: TGTGCCTGGAGTGGGGTTCGAGGGTTTGGCGCTGAAGCTTTCTTT
j_gene: TRBJ1-1; d_gene: TRBD1; len: 16; abundance: -; v_gene: TRBV5-5; CDR3aa: CASSRLNDRASTEAFF; CDR3nt: TGTGCCAGCAGTCGATTAAACGACAGGGCCTCCACTGAAGCTTTCTTT
j_gene: TRBJ2-7; d_gene: -; len: 15; abundance: -; v_gene: TRBV7-2; CDR3aa: CASSPGRERTYEQYF; CDR3nt: TGTGCCAGCAGCCCAGGCCGGGAGCGAACCTACGAGCAGTACTTC
j_gene: TRBJ1-2; d_gene: -; len: 13; abundance: -; v_gene: TRBV11-2; CDR3aa: CASSLDLSRFHTF; CDR3nt: TGTGCCAGCAGCTTAGATCTAAGTCGGTTTCACACCTTC
j_gene: TRBJ2-7; d_gene: TRBD2; len: 16; abundance: -; v_gene: TRBV5-1; CDR3aa: CASSLARTSGYYEQYF; CDR3nt: TGCGCCAGCAGCTTGGCTCGGACTAGCGGCTACTACGAGCAGTACTTC
j_gene: TRBJ2-7; d_gene: -; len: 20; abundance: -; v_gene: TRBV21-1; CDR3aa: CASSKVKYNLGGRAFHEQYF; CDR3nt: TGTGCCAGCAGCAAAGTAAAATATAATTTGGGGGGGAGGGCCTTCCACGAGCAGTACTTC
j_gene: TRBJ1-2; d_gene: -; len: 14; abundance: -; v_gene: TRBV18; CDR3aa: CASSPSARGYGYTF; CDR3nt: TGTGCCAGCTCACCAAGCGCCAGGGGTTATGGCTACACCTTC
j_gene: TRBJ1-3; d_gene: TRBD1; len: 15; abundance: -; v_gene: TRBV5-1; CDR3aa: CASSAGQASGNTIYF; CDR3nt: TGCGCCAGCAGCGCTGGACAGGCCTCTGGAAACACCATATATTTT